This T cell receptor beta chain originates from a study of CD8 T cells in ankylosing spondylitis. Regarding the study as a whole: Among TCR beta sequences, a motif of 7 to 9 highly homologous variants appeared characteristic of ankylosing spondylitis blood. Earlier reports found some motif variants in synovial fluid and blood in reactive arthritis.

This clonotype was seen ten or more times. The target antigen is unknown. Researchers built TCR beta libraries using quantitative 5'-RACE with molecular barcodes. TCRdb independently ran MiXCR on the 5' RACE reads; one entry per CDR3 protein. The profile shows more than 150,000 distinct CDR3 sequences, approximately 18% of them singletons. Trimming took off 4 bases at V and 0 bases at J, with 14 bases between the two ends. Germline assignment: CDR1 GTSNPN and CDR2 SVGIG (reference sequence). This CDR3 has 15 amino acids. This receptor was obtained from a male donor aged 10-30 years with ankylosing spondylitis or in good health (not recorded which). The material sequenced was blood, either unsorted or a sorted T cell fraction (not recorded which). The chain employs TRBV30 and TRBJ2-3; D possibly corresponds to TRBD2 (6 bases). The CDR3 spells CAWKGGAGSTDTQYF. CDR3 sequence (DNA): TGTGCCTGGAAGGGAGGAGCAGGAAGCACAGATACGCAGTATTTT.